This TCR beta chain derives from a study of cytomegalovirus exposure and HLA in healthy donors. The study, taken as a whole, reports: The CMV antigen specificity of a few CMV-associated chains was confirmed through in vitro analysis. Looking again later, the authors saw that most CMV-associated TCR beta chains seemed HLA-restricted.

V lost 7 bases and J lost 2; bases outside the gene matches: 7. CDR1 is SGHTA and CDR2 is FQGNSA in the germline V gene. The CDR3 is made up of 14 amino acids. In the PCR, 60 Vbeta and 13 Jbeta primers were used. The method was immunoSEQ multiplex PCR; TCRdb's version includes in-frame clones alone and lacks a portion of them. This table has about 110,000 clones, about three quarters appearing once. Turning to this clone: Its target is unknown.

This TCR came from a woman between 55 and 75 years old in good health and CMV-seropositive. Sequencing used PBMCs. The rearrangement links TRBV7-2 to TRBJ1-1, with TRBD1 identical over 7 bases. The CDR3 DNA sequence: TGTGCCAGCATCGAAAACAGGGGCAACACTGAAGCTTTCTTT. Protein product: CASIENRGNTEAFF. Together with reference TRBV7-2 and TRBJ1-1, the CDR3 gives the full variable domain: GAGVSQSPSNKVTEKGKDVELRCDPISGHTALYWYRQSLGQGLEFLIYFQGNSAPDKSGLPSDRFSAERTGGSVSTLTIQRTQQEDSAVYLCASIENRGNTEAFFGQGTRLTVV.